These 17 T cell receptor beta chains were all obtained from the same sample, sequenced in a study of human T cells and chemical hapten exposure. As for time point: pre-sensitization, week 0. Treatment defined: therapeutic diphenylcyclopropenone sensitization with weekly scalp DPC. From the RACE reads, TCRdb called clonotypes with MiXCR, one entry per CDR3 protein. In the table there are roughly 260,000 distinct CDR3 sequences, 7.5% to 10% of which are singletons. Sequenced here: whole blood, sampled in connection with sensitization to the hapten diphenylcyclopropenone (DPC). These receptors were taken from a woman aged 40 to 50 with alopecia areata. Some clones in this sample may be carry-over from other donors' samples.

This clonotype was seen more than once but under ten times. This sequence joins TRBV20-1 and TRBJ2-3; TRBD2 matches 8 bases. CDR1 and CDR2 from the germline V gene are DFQATT and SNEGSKA (reference sequence). J was trimmed by 1 base and V by 0 bases; bases with no gene match: 6. The CDR3 runs to 16 residues. CDR3 DNA: TGCAGTGCTAGAGATCCAGCGGGAGTACGCACAGATACGCAGTATTTT. Amino acid sequence: CSARDPAGVRTDTQYF.

This clonotype was counted at least ten times. The genes are TRBV9 and TRBJ2-2; D call uncertain. Between the trimmed V and J ends, which lost 3 bases and 4 bases, there was a span of 13 bases. There are 15 residues in the CDR3. CDR1 and CDR2 from the germline V gene are SGDLS and YYNGEE. The CDR3 reads CASSAVSTATGELFF. CDR3 coding DNA: TGTGCCAGCAGCGCAGTGAGTACGGCCACCGGGGAGCTGTTTTTT.

V is TRBV9 and J is TRBJ2-3; 10 bases are a match to TRBD2. V dropped 3 bases and J dropped 5; count of bases not matched to a gene: 3. This CDR3 contains 14 residues. The V gene's germline CDR1 is SGDLS and CDR2 YYNGEE. The CDR3 sequence is CASSARTSGDTQYF. Here the CDR3 DNA reads TGTGCCAGCAGCGCACGGACTAGCGGAGATACGCAGTATTTT.

This chain uses TRBV18 with TRBJ2-7, with 8 bases fitting TRBD2. The CDR3 sequence is 17 residues long. The junction had 9 bases not matched to a gene; V was cut back by 0 bases and J by 2 bases. Germline CDR1 KGHSH, CDR2 LQKENI. CDR3 nucleotides: TGTGCCAGCTCACCACCGGCGGGAGGCCATAGGCCCTACGAGCAGTACTTC. It encodes CASSPPAGGHRPYEQYF.

This clonotype has at least ten counts. The chain couples TRBV28 to TRBJ1-6; 9 nucleotides agree with TRBD1. V lost 5 bases to trimming and J lost 8 bases; unmatched junction nucleotides: 7. Germline CDR1 is MDHEN and CDR2 is SYDVKM. This CDR3 has 15 amino acids. CDR3 bases: TGTGCCAGCAGTCCGACCGGGACAGGGTATTCACCCCTCCACTTT. It encodes CASSPTGTGYSPLHF.

This clonotype was seen a few times. The chain combines TRBV7-9 with TRBJ2-2, with 9 bases aligning to TRBD2. J lost 5 bases, V lost 6 bases, and 7 bases had no gene match. CDR3 size: 15 residues. Germline-derived CDR1 and CDR2 are SEHNR and FQNEAQ (reference sequence). CDR3 amino acids: CASRPSGKITGELFF. In DNA form, the CDR3 reads TGTGCCAGCAGACCTAGCGGGAAGATTACCGGGGAGCTGTTTTTT.

This clonotype was observed a few times. The chain links TRBV4-2 to TRBJ2-7; D possibly uses TRBD1 or TRBD2 (5 bases each). The germline V and J ends were trimmed by 3 bases and 0 bases, with 15 bases remaining between them. CDR1 and CDR2 from the germline V gene are LGHNA and YNFKEQ. CDR3 size: 16 residues. CDR3 region: CASSQGPTASSYEQYF. The DNA for the CDR3 is TGTGCCAGCAGCCAGGGACCGACCGCTAGCTCCTACGAGCAGTACTTC.

The chain links TRBV7-9 to TRBJ1-4; D is uncertain. Germline CDR1 reads SEHNR; CDR2 reads FQNEAQ (reference sequence). V was shortened by 2 bases and J by 0 bases, with 7 bases between the two germline ends. This CDR3 contains 15 residues. CDR3 sequence reads: CASSLREATNEKLFF. The CDR3 coding sequence is TGTGCCAGCAGCTTAAGGGAAGCAACTAATGAAAAACTGTTTTTT.

This clonotype was picked up many times. The chain combines TRBV5-1 with TRBJ2-5; tentative D call: TRBD1 (6 bases). V was trimmed by 4 bases and J by 4 bases, leaving 17 bases between them. Germline CDR1 is SGHRS and CDR2 is YFSETQ. The CDR3 extends over 15 amino acids. The CDR3 spells CASSLAGGRGETQYF. CDR3 DNA: TGCGCCAGCAGCCTGGCTGGGGGCCGGGGAGAGACCCAGTACTTC. Supplemented by reference TRBV5-1 and TRBJ2-5, the full variable domain reads KAGVTQTPRYLIKTRGQQVTLSCSPISGHRSVSWYQQTPGQGLQFLFEYFSETQRNKGNFPGRFSGRQFSNSRSEMNVSTLELGDSALYLCASSLAGGRGETQYFGPGTRLLVL.

This clonotype was detected only a few times. The chain couples TRBV6-2 or TRBV6-3 to TRBJ2-2; TRBD2 agrees at 8 bases. V gave up 0 bases and J gave up 3 bases; unmatched junction bases: 6. This CDR3 comprises 17 residues. CDR1 is MNHEY and CDR2 is SVGEGT in the germline V gene. Written as DNA, the CDR3 is TGTGCCAGCAGTTACTCCATTAGCGGGACCCACACCGGGGAGCTGTTTTTT. Translating gives CASSYSISGTHTGELFF.

This clonotype was observed at least ten times. This chain uses TRBV29-1 with TRBJ2-2; weak D call: TRBD2 (5 bases). V gave up 5 bases and J gave up 14 bases, with 18 bases separating them. From germline, CDR1 is SQVTM and CDR2 ANQGSEA. The CDR3 loop spans 12 amino acids. The CDR3 loop reads CSVQTRAESLFF. The CDR3 DNA follows: TGCAGCGTTCAAACTAGAGCAGAGAGTCTGTTTTTT.

This clonotype was counted between two and nine times. The rearrangement joins TRBV7-2 to TRBJ1-5; tentative D call: TRBD1 (6 bases). CDR1 is SGHTA, CDR2 FQGNSA, per germline. V was clipped by 1 base and J by 2 bases, with 12 bases between them. This CDR3 has 16 residues. The CDR3 DNA reads TGTGCCAGCAGCTTAGGGGGGGGCAATGGCAATCAGCCCCAGCATTTT. Its translation: CASSLGGGNGNQPQHF.

This clonotype has only a few counts. The chain carries TRBV10-3 and TRBJ1-1; 7 positions match TRBD1. The ends lost 0 bases at V and 3 bases at J; junction bases unmatched: 4. The germline V gene has CDR1 ENHRY and CDR2 SYGVKD. The CDR3 length is 15 residues. The CDR3 protein is CAISESTGRDTEAFF. CDR3 nucleotide sequence: TGTGCCATCAGTGAGTCGACAGGGAGGGACACTGAAGCTTTCTTT.

The sample holds a few counts of this clonotype. CDR3 amino acids: CASSYGAGGYTEQYF. CDR3 coding DNA: TGTGCCAGCAGTTACGGGGCGGGAGGGTACACCGAGCAGTACTTC. The chain couples TRBV6-5 to TRBJ2-7, with 9 nucleotides matching TRBD2. The CDR3 spans 15 residues. Germline V gene data show CDR1 as MNHEY and CDR2 as SVGAGI. V lost 2 bases to trimming and J lost 6 bases; unmatched junction nucleotides: 8.

This clonotype turned up a few times. The chain is built from TRBV5-1 and TRBJ2-6, with a possible D match to TRBD1 (5 bases). Per germline, CDR1 SGHRS and CDR2 YFSETQ. The V end lost 2 bases, the J end lost 0 bases, and 9 bases lay between the germline ends. The CDR3 sequence is 16 residues long. CDR3 nucleotides: TGCGCCAGCAGCTTAACAGGAGTCTCTGGGGCCAACGTCCTGACTTTC. Its translation: CASSLTGVSGANVLTF.

This clonotype was counted only a few times. V gene TRBV11-2 combines with J gene TRBJ2-3, with 12 positions matching TRBD2. The CDR3 runs to 16 residues. The V segment lost 5 bases and the J segment 3 bases; nucleotides outside the gene matches: 6. The V gene's germline CDR1 is SGHAT and CDR2 FQNNGV. CDR3 in DNA: TGTGCCAGCAGCCAGACTAGCGGGAGAAAGACAGATACGCAGTATTTT. Encoded protein: CASSQTSGRKTDTQYF.

This clonotype turned up a few times. The rearrangement uses TRBV6-2 or TRBV6-3 and TRBJ2-1; 14 positions match TRBD2. The CDR3 is 19 amino acids. The junction had 15 bases not matched to a gene; V was cut back by 7 bases and J by 4 bases. Germline lookup yields CDR1 MNHEY and CDR2 SVGEGT. The CDR3 sequence is CASTRMGLAGAGGYNEQFF. The CDR3 DNA reads TGTGCCAGCACTCGAATGGGACTAGCGGGAGCCGGGGGGTACAATGAGCAGTTCTTC.